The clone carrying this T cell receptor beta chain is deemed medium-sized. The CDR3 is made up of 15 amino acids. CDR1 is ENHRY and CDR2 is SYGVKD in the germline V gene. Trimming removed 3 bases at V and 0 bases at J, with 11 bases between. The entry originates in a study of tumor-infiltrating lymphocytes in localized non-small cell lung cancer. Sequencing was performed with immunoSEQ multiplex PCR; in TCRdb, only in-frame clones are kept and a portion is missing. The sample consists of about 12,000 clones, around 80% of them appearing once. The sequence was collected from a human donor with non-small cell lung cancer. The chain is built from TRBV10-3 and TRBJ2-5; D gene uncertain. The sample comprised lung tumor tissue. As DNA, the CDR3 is TGTGCCATCAGTGACCGGAGTCGGAACCAAGAGACCCAGTACTTC. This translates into CAISDRSRNQETQYF.